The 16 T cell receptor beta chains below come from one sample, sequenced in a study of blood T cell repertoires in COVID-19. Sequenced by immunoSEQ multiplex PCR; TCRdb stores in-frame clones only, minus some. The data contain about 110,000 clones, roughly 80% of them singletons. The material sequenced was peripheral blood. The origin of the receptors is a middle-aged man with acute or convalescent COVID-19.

The CDR3 loop reads CASSSGQGAVTEAFF. DNA of the CDR3: TGCGCCAGCAGCTCCGGACAGGGGGCGGTCACTGAAGCTTTCTTT. J is TRBJ1-1 and V is TRBV5-1; 11 nucleotides align to TRBD1. Germline CDR1 reads SGHRS; CDR2 reads YFSETQ. Unmatched junction bases numbered 5, after V lost 3 bases and J lost 4 bases. This CDR3 contains 15 residues.

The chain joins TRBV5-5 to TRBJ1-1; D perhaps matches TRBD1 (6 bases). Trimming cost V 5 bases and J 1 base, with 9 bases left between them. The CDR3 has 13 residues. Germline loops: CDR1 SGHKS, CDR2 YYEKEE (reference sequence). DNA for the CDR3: TGTGCCAGCAGAGGACAGACGAACACTGAAGCTTTCTTT. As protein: CASRGQTNTEAFF.

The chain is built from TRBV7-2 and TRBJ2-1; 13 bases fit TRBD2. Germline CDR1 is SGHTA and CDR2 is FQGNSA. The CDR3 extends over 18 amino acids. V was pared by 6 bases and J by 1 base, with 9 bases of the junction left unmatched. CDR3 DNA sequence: TGTGCCAGCAGTACGGGACTAGCGGGGCGGTTTTCCTACAATGAGCAGTTCTTC. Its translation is CASSTGLAGRFSYNEQFF.

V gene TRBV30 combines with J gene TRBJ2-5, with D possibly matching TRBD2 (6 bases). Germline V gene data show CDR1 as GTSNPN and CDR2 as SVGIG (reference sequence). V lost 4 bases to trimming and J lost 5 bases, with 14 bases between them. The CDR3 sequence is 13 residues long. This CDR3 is CAWMRDFGETQYF. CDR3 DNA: TGTGCCTGGATGCGGGACTTCGGGGAGACCCAGTACTTC. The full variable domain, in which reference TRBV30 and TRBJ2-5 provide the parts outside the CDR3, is SQTIHQWPATLVQPVGSPLSLECTVEGTSNPNLYWYRQAAGRGLQLLFYSVGIGQISSEVPQNLSASRPQDRQFILSSKKLLLSDSGFYLCAWMRDFGETQYFGPGTRLLVL.

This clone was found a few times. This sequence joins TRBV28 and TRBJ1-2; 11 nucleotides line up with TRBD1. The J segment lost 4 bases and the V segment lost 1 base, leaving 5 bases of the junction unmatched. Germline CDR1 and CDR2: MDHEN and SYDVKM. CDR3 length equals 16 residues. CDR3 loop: CASSLLGTGGGYGYTF. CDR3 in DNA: TGTGCCAGCAGTTTATTGGGGACAGGGGGGGGCTATGGCTACACCTTC.

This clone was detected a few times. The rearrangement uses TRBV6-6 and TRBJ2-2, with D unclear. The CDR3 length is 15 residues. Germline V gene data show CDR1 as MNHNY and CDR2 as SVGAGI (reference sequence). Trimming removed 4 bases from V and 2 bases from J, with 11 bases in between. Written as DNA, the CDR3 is TGTGCCAGCAGTTCCCATGAACTCAACACCGGGGAGCTGTTTTTT. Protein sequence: CASSSHELNTGELFF.

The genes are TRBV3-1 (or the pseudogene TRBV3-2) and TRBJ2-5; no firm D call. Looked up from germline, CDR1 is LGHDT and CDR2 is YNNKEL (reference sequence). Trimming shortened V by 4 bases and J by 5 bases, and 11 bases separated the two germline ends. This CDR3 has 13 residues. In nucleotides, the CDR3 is TGTGCCAGCAGCCCGACCGGGTCTGAGACCCAGTACTTC. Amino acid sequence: CASSPTGSETQYF.

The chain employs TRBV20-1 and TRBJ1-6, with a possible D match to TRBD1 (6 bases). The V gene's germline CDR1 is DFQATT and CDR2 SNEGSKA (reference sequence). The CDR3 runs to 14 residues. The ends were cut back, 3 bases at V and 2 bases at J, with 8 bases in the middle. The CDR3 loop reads CSASRGTYNSPLHF. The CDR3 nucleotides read TGCAGTGCTAGTAGGGGGACCTATAATTCACCCCTCCACTTT.

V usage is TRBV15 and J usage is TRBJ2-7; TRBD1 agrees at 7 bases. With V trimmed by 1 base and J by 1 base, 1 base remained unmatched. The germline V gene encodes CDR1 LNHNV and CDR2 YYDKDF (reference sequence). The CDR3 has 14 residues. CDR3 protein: CATSRGGQSYEQYF. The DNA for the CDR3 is TGTGCCACCAGCAGAGGGGGACAGTCCTACGAGCAGTACTTC.

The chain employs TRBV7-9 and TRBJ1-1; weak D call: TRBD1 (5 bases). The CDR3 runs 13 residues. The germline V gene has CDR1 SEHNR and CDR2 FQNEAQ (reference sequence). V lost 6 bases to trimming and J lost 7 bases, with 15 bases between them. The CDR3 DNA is TGTGCCAGCAGTATGCAGGGAAAAGGTGAAGCTTTCTTT. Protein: CASSMQGKGEAFF. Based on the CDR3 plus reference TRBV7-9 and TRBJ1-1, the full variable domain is DTGVSQNPRHKITKRGQNVTFRCDPISEHNRLYWYRQTLGQGPEFLTYFQNEAQLEKSRLLSDRFSAERPKGSFSTLEIQRTEQGDSAMYLCASSMQGKGEAFFGQGTRLTVV.

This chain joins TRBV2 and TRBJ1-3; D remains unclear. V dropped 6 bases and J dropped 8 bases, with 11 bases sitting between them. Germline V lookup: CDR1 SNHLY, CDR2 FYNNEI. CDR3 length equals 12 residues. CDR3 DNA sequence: TGTGCCAGCAGATCCGACGGGGACACCATATATTTT. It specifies CASRSDGDTIYF.

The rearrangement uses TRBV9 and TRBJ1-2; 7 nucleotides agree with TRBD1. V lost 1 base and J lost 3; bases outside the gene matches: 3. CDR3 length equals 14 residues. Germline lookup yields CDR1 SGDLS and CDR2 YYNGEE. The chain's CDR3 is CASSVTGTDYGYTF. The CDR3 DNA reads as TGTGCCAGCAGCGTAACCGGGACAGACTATGGCTACACCTTC.

The CDR3 protein is CASSIEQGAWDEQFF. The CDR3 DNA follows: TGTGCCAGTAGTATAGAGCAGGGGGCGTGGGATGAGCAGTTCTTC. The chain employs TRBV19 and TRBJ2-1, with 8 bases fitting TRBD1. With V trimmed by 0 bases and J by 8 bases, 6 bases remained unmatched. Germline CDR1 and CDR2: LNHDA and SQIVND (reference sequence). This CDR3 has 15 amino acids.

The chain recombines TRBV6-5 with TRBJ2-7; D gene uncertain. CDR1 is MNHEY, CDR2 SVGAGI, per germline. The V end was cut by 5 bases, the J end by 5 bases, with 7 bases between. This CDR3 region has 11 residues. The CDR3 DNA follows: TGTGCCAGCAGTAGCGATAACGAGCAGTACGTC. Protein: CASSSDNEQYV.

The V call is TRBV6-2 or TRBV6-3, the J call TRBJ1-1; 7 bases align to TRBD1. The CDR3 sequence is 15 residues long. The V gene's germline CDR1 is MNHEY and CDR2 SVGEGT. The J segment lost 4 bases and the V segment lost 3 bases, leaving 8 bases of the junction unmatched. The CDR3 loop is CASSYIGQGGTEAFF. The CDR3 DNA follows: TGTGCCAGCAGTTATATAGGGCAGGGGGGCACTGAAGCTTTCTTT.

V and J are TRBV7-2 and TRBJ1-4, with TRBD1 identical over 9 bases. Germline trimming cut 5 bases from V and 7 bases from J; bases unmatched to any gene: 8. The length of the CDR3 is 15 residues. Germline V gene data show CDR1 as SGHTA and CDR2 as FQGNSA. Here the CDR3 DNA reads TGTGCCAGCAGCCGCGGACAGGGGATAGGTGAAAAACTGTTTTTT. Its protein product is CASSRGQGIGEKLFF.